This T cell receptor (beta chain) stems from a study of blood T cell repertoires in COVID-19. After removal of 4 bases from V and 4 bases from J, the junction contained 7 bases not matched to a gene. Germline lookup yields CDR1 MNHEY and CDR2 SVGAGI. The CDR3 is made up of 16 amino acids. This table comes from immunoSEQ multiplex PCR, and its TCRdb copy is limited to in-frame clones, with some not included. The profile shows about 170,000 clones, 83% of them singletons. The sample was peripheral blood. The TCR originated in a woman older than 75 with acute or convalescent COVID-19. The chain employs TRBV6-5 and TRBJ2-2, with TRBD2 matching over 9 bases. CDR3 protein: CASSSLAGVSTGELFF. CDR3 sequence (DNA): TGTGCCAGCAGTTCGTTAGCGGGAGTCTCCACCGGGGAGCTGTTTTTT.